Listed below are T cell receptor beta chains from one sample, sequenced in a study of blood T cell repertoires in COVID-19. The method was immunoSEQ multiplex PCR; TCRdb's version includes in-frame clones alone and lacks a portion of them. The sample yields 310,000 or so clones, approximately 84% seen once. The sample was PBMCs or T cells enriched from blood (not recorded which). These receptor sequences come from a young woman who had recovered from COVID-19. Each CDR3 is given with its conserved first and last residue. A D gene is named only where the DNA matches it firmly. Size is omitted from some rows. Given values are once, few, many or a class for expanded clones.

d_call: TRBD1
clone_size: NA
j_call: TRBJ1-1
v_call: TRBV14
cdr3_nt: TGTGCCAGCAGCCAGATTACAGGGGTTAACACTGAAGCTTTCTTT
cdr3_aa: CASSQITGVNTEAFF

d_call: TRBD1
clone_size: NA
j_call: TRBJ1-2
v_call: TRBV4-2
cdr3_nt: TGTGCCAGCAGCCAGGGACAGGGCTCAGGCTACACCTTC
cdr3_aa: CASSQGQGSGYTF

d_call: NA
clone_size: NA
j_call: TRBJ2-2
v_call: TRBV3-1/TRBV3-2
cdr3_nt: TGTGCCAGCAGCCCCCACGGCGGGGTGAACACCGGGGAGCTGTTTTTT
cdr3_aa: CASSPHGGVNTGELFF

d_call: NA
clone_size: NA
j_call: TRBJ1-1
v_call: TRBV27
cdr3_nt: TGTGCCAGCAGTGTCACGGGATTTTGGGAAAGCACTGAAGCTTTCTTT
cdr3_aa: CASSVTGFWESTEAFF

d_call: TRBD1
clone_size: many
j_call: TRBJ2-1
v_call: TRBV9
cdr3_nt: TGTGCCAGCAGCGTGAGGGGACAGGGAACCTACAATGAGCAGTTCTTC
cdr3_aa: CASSVRGQGTYNEQFF

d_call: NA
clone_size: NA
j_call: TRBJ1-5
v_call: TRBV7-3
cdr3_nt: TGTGCCAGCAGCCTAAGCGATAGCAATCAGCCCCAGCATTTT
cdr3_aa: CASSLSDSNQPQHF

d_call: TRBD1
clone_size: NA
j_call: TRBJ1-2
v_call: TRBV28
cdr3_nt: TGTGCCAGCAGTACGGGGACAGTGTATGGCTACACCTTC
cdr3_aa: CASSTGTVYGYTF

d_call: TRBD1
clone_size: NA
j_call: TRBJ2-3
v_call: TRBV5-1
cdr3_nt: TGCGCCAGCAGCGCCGGACAGGACCCAGATACGCAGTATTTT
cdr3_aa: CASSAGQDPDTQYF

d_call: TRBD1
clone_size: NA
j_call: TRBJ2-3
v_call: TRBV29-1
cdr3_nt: TGCAGCGTTGGACAGGGGGTAACAAGCACAGATACGCAGTATTTT
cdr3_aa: CSVGQGVTSTDTQYF

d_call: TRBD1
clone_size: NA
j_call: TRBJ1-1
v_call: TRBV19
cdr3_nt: TGTGCCAGTATCCGGACAGGTTACCCGGAAGCTTTCTTT
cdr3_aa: CASIRTGYPEAFF

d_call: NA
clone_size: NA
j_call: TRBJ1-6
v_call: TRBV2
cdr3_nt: TGTGCCTATAAGGAGGTGACAATCGATTCACCCCTCCACTTT
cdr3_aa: CAYKEVTIDSPLHF

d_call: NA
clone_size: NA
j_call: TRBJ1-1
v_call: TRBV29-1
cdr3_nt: TGCAGCGTTGGATGGCAGGAGAACACTGAAGCTTTCTTT
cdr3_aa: CSVGWQENTEAFF

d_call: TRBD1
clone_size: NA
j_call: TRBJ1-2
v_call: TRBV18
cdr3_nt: TGTGCCAGCTCACCGACAGGGGCTGAAGGCTACACCTTC
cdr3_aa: CASSPTGAEGYTF

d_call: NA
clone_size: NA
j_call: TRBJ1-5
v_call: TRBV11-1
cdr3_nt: TGTGCCAGCAGCTTATGCCACAGGGGCAATCAGCCCCAGCATTTT
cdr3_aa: CASSLCHRGNQPQHF

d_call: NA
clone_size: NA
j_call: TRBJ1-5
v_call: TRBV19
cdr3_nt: TGTGCCAGTAGTTCCCGGGACACCAATCAGCCCCAGCATTTT
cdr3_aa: CASSSRDTNQPQHF

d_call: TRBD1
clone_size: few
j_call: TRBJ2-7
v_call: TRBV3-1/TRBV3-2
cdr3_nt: TGTGCCAGCAGCCAAGCACAGGGGGCCTCCTACGAGCAGTACTTC
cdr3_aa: CASSQAQGASYEQYF

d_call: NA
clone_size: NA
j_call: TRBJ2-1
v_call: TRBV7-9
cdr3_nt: TGTGCCAGCAGCTTAGAACCGGATGAGCAGTTCTTC
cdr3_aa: CASSLEPDEQFF

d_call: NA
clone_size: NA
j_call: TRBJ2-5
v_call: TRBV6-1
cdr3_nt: TGTGCCAGCAGTGAACAAGAGCAGACCCAGTACTTC
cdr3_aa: CASSEQEQTQYF

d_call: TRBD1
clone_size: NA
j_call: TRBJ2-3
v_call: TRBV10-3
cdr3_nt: TGTGCCATCGAGCGGGACAGGGCCCCCGGGAGCACAGATACGCAGTATTTT
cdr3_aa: CAIERDRAPGSTDTQYF

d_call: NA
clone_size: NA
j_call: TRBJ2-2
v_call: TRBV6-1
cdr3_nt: TGTGCCAGCCGTGAAGCCGTAGAGGTCGGGGAGCTGTTTTTT
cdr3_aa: CASREAVEVGELFF

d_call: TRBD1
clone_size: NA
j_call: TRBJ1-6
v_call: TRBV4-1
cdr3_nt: TGCGCCAGCAGCCAAGCAGGGACAGTCCGGGGGCTGTATAATTCACCCCTCCACTTT
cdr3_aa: CASSQAGTVRGLYNSPLHF

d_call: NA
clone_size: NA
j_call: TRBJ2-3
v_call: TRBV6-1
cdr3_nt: TGTGCCAGCAGTGAAACCGCTAGCTTTTGGGGAGATACGCAGTATTTT
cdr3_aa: CASSETASFWGDTQYF

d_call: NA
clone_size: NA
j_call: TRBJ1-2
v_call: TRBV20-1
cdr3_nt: TGCAGTGCAGACTCAAACTATGGCTACACCTTC
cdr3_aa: CSADSNYGYTF

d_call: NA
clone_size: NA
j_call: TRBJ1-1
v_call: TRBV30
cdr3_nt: TGTGCCTGGACCTCCCGGGGGGAGTACACTGAAGCTTTCTTT
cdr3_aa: CAWTSRGEYTEAFF

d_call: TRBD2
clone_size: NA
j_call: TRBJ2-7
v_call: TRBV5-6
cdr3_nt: TGTGCCAGCAGCCTCGCGGCAGCGGGAGACGAGCAGTACTTC
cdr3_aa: CASSLAAAGDEQYF

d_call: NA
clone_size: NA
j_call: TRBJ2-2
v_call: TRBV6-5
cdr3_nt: TGTGCCAGCCTAGTGTTCACCGTAAACACCGGGGAGCTGTTTTTT
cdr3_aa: CASLVFTVNTGELFF

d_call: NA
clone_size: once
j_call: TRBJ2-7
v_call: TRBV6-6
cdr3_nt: TGTGCCCTCGGTGGAGGGAGTATCCGCGAGCAGTACTTC
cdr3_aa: CALGGGSIREQYF

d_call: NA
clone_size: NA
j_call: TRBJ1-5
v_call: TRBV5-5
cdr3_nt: TGTGCCAGCAGCTTGGCAGGGGGCAATCAGCCCCAGCATTTT
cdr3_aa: CASSLAGGNQPQHF

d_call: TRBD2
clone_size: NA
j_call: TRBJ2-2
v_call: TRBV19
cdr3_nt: TGTGCCAGTAGTATCCAGGGACTAGCGGGGGGAATGGGAACCGGGGAGCTGTTTTTT
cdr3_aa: CASSIQGLAGGMGTGELFF

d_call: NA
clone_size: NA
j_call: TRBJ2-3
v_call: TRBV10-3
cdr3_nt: TGTGCCATCAGTGATTTCGCGGACACCCAGCGGTATTTT
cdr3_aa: CAISDFADTQRYF

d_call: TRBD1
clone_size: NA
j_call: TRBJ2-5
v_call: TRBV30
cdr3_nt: TGTGCCTGGCAGGGACAGATCCAAGAGACCCAGTACTTC
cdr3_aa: CAWQGQIQETQYF

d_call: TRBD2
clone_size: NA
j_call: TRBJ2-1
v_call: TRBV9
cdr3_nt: TGTGCCAGCAGCGGGACTAGCGGGAACTATGAGCAGTTCTTC
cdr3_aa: CASSGTSGNYEQFF

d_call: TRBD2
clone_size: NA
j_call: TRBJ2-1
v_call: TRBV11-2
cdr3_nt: TGTGCCAGCAGCCTCTGGGGGGGGACTGAGCAGTTCTTC
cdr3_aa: CASSLWGGTEQFF

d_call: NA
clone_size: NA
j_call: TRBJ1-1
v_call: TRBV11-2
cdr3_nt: TGTGCCAGCAGCGAACAGGAATTGAACACTGAAGCTTTCTTT
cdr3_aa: CASSEQELNTEAFF

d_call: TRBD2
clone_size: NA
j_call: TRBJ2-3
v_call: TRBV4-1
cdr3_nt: TGCGCCAGCAGCCAAGATCAACTAGCGGGAAGCACAGATACGCAGTATTTT
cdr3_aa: CASSQDQLAGSTDTQYF

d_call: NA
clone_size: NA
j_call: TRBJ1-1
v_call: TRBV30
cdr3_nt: TGTGCCTGGAGTAGAGGGGGGAACACTGAAGCTTTCTTT
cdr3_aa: CAWSRGGNTEAFF

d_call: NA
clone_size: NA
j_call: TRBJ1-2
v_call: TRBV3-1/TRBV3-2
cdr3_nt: TGTGCCAGCAGCTCACTATGGGGGGGCGACTATGGCTACACCTTC
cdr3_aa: CASSSLWGGDYGYTF

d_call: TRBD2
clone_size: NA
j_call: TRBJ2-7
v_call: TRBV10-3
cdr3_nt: TGTGCCTCGGGACTAGCGGGAGGGGAGCAGTACTTC
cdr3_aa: CASGLAGGEQYF

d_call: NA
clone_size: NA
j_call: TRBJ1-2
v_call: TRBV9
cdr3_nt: TGTGCCAGCAGCGTAGCGGATGGACAACCGAACTATGGCTACACCTTC
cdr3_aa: CASSVADGQPNYGYTF

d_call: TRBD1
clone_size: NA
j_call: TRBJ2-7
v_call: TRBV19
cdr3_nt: TGTGCCAGTAGTATTCAGGGGGCGCAAAGCTACGAGCAGTACTTC
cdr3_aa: CASSIQGAQSYEQYF